The 21 T cell receptor beta chains below were found in one sample sequenced in a study of radiation and T cells in renal cell carcinoma. Profiled with immunoSEQ multiplex PCR; TCRdb holds only in-frame clones, not every one. The repertoire holds around 95,000 clones, more than 65% seen once, with roughly 7.6% in the top ten. Time point given: blood 4 weeks post-SBRT, at nephrectomy. Documented treatment: 15 Gy SBRT to primary tumor, nephrectomy 4 weeks later. The source material was blood, sampled from a patient whose treatment included radiotherapy and nephrectomy. The source of these receptors is a man aged 55-75 years with renal cell carcinoma.

The V and J genes are TRBV30 and TRBJ2-7; D tentatively reads TRBD1 or TRBD2 (5 bases each). This CDR3 is 12 amino acids long. Per germline, CDR1 GTSNPN and CDR2 SVGIG (reference sequence). The CDR3 here is CSGHQAGYEQYF. As DNA, the CDR3 is TGTTCGGGGCACCAGGCCGGGTACGAGCAGTACTTC. The entire variable domain, with the rest obtained from reference TRBV30 and TRBJ2-7, is as follows: SQTIHQWPATLVQPVGSPLSLECTVEGTSNPNLYWYRQAAGRGLQLLFYSVGIGQISSEVPQNLSASRPQDRQFILSSKKLLLSDSGFYLCSGHQAGYEQYFGPGTRLTVT.

V is TRBV18 and J is TRBJ2-7; 14 nucleotides agree with TRBD2. Trimming at V came to 6 bases and at J to 5 bases, leaving 6 bases not matched to a gene. The germline CDR1 and CDR2 sequences are KGHSH and LQKENI. CDR3 size: 15 residues. CDR3 region: CASSRGTSGSHEQYF. The CDR3 DNA is TGTGCCAGCTCCCGGGGGACTAGCGGGAGTCACGAGCAGTACTTC.

The gene calls are TRBV28 and TRBJ2-7; D is uncertain. Germline V gene lookup returns CDR1 MDHEN and CDR2 SYDVKM. The CDR3 loop spans 15 amino acids. V dropped 2 bases and J dropped 2 bases, with 13 bases sitting between them. The CDR3 region is CASSLTSYNTYEQYF. In DNA form, the CDR3 reads TGTGCCAGCAGTTTAACGTCTTACAATACCTACGAGCAGTACTTC.

This clone was found once. This rearrangement joins TRBV19 to TRBJ2-2; 8 bases line up with TRBD2. V gave up 5 bases and J gave up 4 bases; unmatched junction bases: 9. CDR1 LNHDA and CDR2 SQIVND come from the germline V gene (reference sequence). This CDR3 is built from 16 residues. CDR3 region: CASSGERELATGELFF. CDR3 nucleotide sequence: TGTGCCAGTAGTGGGGAGCGGGAGCTGGCCACCGGGGAGCTGTTTTTT.

As for this clone: One base away lies a much larger clone, so this may be a sequencing read error. CDR3 nucleotides: TGCGCCAGCAGCCAAGATGGGGGCGAGCAGTACTTC. Amino acids: CASSQDGGEQYF. This rearrangement joins TRBV4-1 to TRBJ2-7; either TRBD1 or TRBD2 may fit D (5 bases each). The CDR3 consists of 12 residues. V lost 0 bases and J lost 6, with 6 bases in between. Germline CDR1 MGHRA, CDR2 YSYEKL.

This CDR3 is CASSLEGRAMDGYTF. CDR3 DNA: TGCGCCAGCAGCTTGGAGGGACGGGCAATGGATGGCTACACCTTC. The chain links TRBV5-1 to TRBJ1-2; a weak D match, TRBD1 (5 bases). V shed 0 bases and J shed 6 bases, with 15 bases lying between them. CDR1 is SGHRS and CDR2 is YFSETQ in the germline V gene. This CDR3 spans 15 amino acids. The complete variable domain, with remaining parts taken from reference TRBV5-1 and TRBJ1-2, reads KAGVTQTPRYLIKTRGQQVTLSCSPISGHRSVSWYQQTPGQGLQFLFEYFSETQRNKGNFPGRFSGRQFSNSRSEMNVSTLELGDSALYLCASSLEGRAMDGYTFGSGTRLTVV.

This clone turned up a few times. V is TRBV7-2 and J is TRBJ1-2; 8 nucleotides line up with TRBD1. CDR1 is SGHTA, CDR2 FQGNSA, per germline. The CDR3 totals 16 residues. J was trimmed by 3 bases and V by 1 base; bases with no gene match: 7. CDR3 DNA: TGTGCCAGCAGCTTAGTATCCGGGACAGGCGACTATGGCTACACCTTC. This sequence encodes CASSLVSGTGDYGYTF.

By share, this clone counts as medium-sized. V and J are TRBV15 and TRBJ1-1; unclear D gene. V lost 0 bases and J 10 bases, leaving 9 bases between the germline ends. This CDR3 comprises 12 residues. Germline V gene lookup returns CDR1 LNHNV and CDR2 YYDKDF (reference sequence). The CDR3 protein is CATSRDPSGAFF. CDR3 DNA sequence: TGTGCCACCAGCAGAGATCCCTCGGGAGCTTTCTTT.

The V call is TRBV6-5, the J call TRBJ2-3; D unclear. The CDR3 is 14 residues long. The ends were cut back, 6 bases at V and 0 bases at J, with 10 bases in the middle. Germline V CDR1 and CDR2: MNHEY, SVGAGI. In DNA form, the CDR3 reads TGTGCCAGCAGCCGAGTCCGTAGCACAGATACGCAGTATTTT. As protein: CASSRVRSTDTQYF.

The chain carries TRBV5-1 and TRBJ2-5; TRBD2 might be the D (6 bases). Germline V gene data show CDR1 as SGHRS and CDR2 as YFSETQ. Trimming left V 4 bases short and J 2 bases short, with 12 bases between. This CDR3 is 14 amino acids long. The CDR3 nucleotides are TGCGCCAGCAGCAAGAGCGGGTCTCAAGAGACCCAGTACTTC. This encodes CASSKSGSQETQYF.

This clone was found a few times. The J gene is TRBJ1-4, the V gene TRBV7-9; D is uncertain. V was clipped by 1 base and J by 10 bases, with 19 bases between them. This CDR3 comprises 16 residues. Looked up from germline, CDR1 is SEHNR and CDR2 is FQNEAQ (reference sequence). The CDR3 here is CASSLVTARDDGKLFF. The CDR3, as DNA: TGTGCCAGCAGCTTAGTAACGGCCCGGGATGATGGAAAACTGTTTTTT.

The chain combines TRBV2 with TRBJ2-5, with 10 bases matching TRBD1. CDR3 size: 17 residues. Germline V CDR1 and CDR2: SNHLY, FYNNEI. With V trimmed by 7 bases and J by 4 bases, 15 bases remained unmatched. The CDR3 here is CASTLQPMGQGRETQYF. CDR3 coding DNA: TGTGCCAGCACCCTCCAGCCCATGGGACAGGGGCGAGAGACCCAGTACTTC.

V usage is TRBV7-8 and J usage is TRBJ1-2, with 7 bases fitting TRBD1. Germline lookup yields CDR1 SGHVS and CDR2 FQNEAQ. This CDR3 has 15 residues. After removal of 3 bases from V and 3 bases from J, the junction contained 7 bases not matched to a gene. The CDR3 reads CASSLTGSGDYGYTF. CDR3 coding DNA: TGTGCCAGCAGCTTGACAGGGTCTGGGGACTATGGCTACACCTTC.

The chain has TRBV5-1 and TRBJ2-5, with D tentatively TRBD1 (6 bases). TRBJ2-7 explains the end of the DNA better; the J call may be wrong. The germline V gene has CDR1 SGHRS and CDR2 YFSETQ. This CDR3 has 13 residues. The CDR3 protein is CASSFRDTHEQYF. CDR3 DNA: TGCGCCAGCAGCTTCCGGGACACCCACGAGCAGTACTTC.

CDR3: CASSYTVGTEAFF. Here the CDR3 DNA reads TGTGCCAGCAGTTATACCGTTGGTACTGAAGCTTTCTTT. The chain has TRBV27 and TRBJ1-1; D not certain. The germline CDR1 and CDR2 sequences are MNHEY and SMNVEV (reference sequence). CDR3 size: 13 residues. Trimming removed 4 bases from V and 5 bases from J, with 11 bases in between.

Remarks on this clone: The conserved final phenylalanine or tryptophan is absent from the CDR3, which likely points to a read error. It is unclear where the CDR3 begins or ends on the DNA, so no DNA is shown, and the CDR3 is as TCRdb lists it. The chain employs TRBV28 and TRBJ1-2. Germline V gene data show CDR1 as MDHEN and CDR2 as SYDVKM. The CDR3 totals 13 residues, both ends included. The CDR3 sequence: CASSQGVEAPRFS.

The chain joins TRBV14 to TRBJ2-7, with D unresolved. V was pared by 0 bases and J by 5 bases, with 8 bases between. The CDR3 contains 13 residues. The germline V gene has CDR1 SGHDN and CDR2 FVKESK. The CDR3 DNA follows: TGTGCCAGCAGCCAAGAATTGGGGAACGAGCAGTACTTC. Residues: CASSQELGNEQYF.

V usage is TRBV7-2 and J usage is TRBJ2-1; the D gene is possibly TRBD2 (6 bases). V lost 3 bases to trimming and J lost 3 bases, with 12 bases between them. Germline V lookup: CDR1 SGHTA, CDR2 FQGNSA. The CDR3 contains 15 residues. In DNA, the CDR3 is TGTGCCAGCAGCTTGACCGGGAGAAACTACAATGAGCAGTTCTTC. Its translation is CASSLTGRNYNEQFF.

The V call is TRBV5-4, the J call TRBJ1-1; D is possibly TRBD1 (5 bases). V was pared by 0 bases and J by 13 bases, with 13 bases between. Per germline, CDR1 SGHNT and CDR2 YYREEE (reference sequence). The CDR3 length is 12 residues. The CDR3 loop is CASSLGTGEVFF. In DNA form, the CDR3 reads TGTGCCAGCAGCTTGGGAACAGGTGAGGTTTTCTTT.

This chain joins TRBV21-1 and TRBJ2-2; the table gives TRBD2 as D, unverified against the DNA. TRBV21-1 is listed as a pseudogene. There are 15 residues in the CDR3. CDR3 residues: CAKTPGLANTGELFF. The CDR3 region has the DNA TGTGCCAAAACACCGGGACTAGCGAACACCGGGGAGCTGTTTTTT.

The CDR3, as DNA: TGTGCCAGCAAGACAGGGAAGACCCAGTACTTC. This codes for CASKTGKTQYF. The V call is TRBV28, the J call TRBJ2-5; the match to TRBD1 covers 7 bases. Germline values: CDR1 MDHEN, CDR2 SYDVKM. The CDR3 is 11 residues long. J gave up 6 bases and V 7 bases, and 2 bases lay outside the gene matches.